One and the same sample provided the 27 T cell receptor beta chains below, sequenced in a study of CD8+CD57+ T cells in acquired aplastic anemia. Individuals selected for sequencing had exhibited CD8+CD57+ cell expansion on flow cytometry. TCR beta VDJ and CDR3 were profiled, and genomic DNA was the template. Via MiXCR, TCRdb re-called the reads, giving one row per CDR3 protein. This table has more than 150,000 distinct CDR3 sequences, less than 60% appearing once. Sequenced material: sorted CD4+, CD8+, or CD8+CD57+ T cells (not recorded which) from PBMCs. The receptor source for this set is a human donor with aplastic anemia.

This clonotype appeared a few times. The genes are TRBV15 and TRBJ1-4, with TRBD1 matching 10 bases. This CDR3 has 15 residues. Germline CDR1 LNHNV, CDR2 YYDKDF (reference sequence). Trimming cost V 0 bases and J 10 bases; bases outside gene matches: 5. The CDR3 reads CATSRDLGTGVKLFF. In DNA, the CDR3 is TGTGCCACCAGCAGAGATCTTGGGACAGGGGTAAAACTGTTTTTT.

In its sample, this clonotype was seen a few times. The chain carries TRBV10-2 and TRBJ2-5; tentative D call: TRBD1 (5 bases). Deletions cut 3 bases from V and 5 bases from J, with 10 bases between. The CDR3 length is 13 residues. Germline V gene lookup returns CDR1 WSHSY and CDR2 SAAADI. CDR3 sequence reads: CASSDPGRETQYF. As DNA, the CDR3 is TGCGCCAGCAGTGATCCAGGGCGGGAGACCCAGTACTTC.

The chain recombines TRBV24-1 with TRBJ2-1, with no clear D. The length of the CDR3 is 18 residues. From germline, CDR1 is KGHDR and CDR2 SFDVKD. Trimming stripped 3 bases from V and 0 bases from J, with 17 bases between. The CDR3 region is CATSDTTRKDGSYNEQFF. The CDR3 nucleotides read TGTGCCACCAGTGATACCACTCGAAAGGACGGCTCCTACAATGAGCAGTTCTTC.

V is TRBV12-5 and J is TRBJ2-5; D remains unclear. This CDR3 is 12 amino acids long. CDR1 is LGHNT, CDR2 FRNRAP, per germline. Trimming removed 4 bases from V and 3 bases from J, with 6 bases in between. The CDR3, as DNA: TGTGCTAGTGGTTCGCTCGAAGAGACCCAGTACTTC. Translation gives CASGSLEETQYF.

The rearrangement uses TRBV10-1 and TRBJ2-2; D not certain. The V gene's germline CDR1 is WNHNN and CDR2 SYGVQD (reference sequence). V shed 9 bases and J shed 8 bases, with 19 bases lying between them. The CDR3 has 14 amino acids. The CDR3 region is CASSPGRRKGELFF. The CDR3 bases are TGCGCCAGTTCCCCCGGACGGAGAAAAGGGGAGCTGTTTTTT.

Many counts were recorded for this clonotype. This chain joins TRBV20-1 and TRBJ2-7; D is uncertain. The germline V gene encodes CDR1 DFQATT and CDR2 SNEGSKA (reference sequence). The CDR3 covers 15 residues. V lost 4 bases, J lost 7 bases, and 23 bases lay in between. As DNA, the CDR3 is TGCAGTGCTACCCCTTCCGACCTTCGTTTAATGGAGCAGTACTTC. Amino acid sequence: CSATPSDLRLMEQYF.

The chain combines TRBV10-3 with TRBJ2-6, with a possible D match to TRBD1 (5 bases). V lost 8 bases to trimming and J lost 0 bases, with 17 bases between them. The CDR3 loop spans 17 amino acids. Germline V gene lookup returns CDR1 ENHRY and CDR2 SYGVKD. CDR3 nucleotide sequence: TGTGCCATCGGCCGGATTGACAGCCTCTCTGGGGCCAACGTCCTGACTTTC. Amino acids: CAIGRIDSLSGANVLTF.

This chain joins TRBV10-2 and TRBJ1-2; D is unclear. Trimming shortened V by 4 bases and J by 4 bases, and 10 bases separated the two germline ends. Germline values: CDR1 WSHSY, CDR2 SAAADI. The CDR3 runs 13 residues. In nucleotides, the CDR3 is TGCGCCAGCAGTGTTGGCAATCTCTATGGCTACACCTTC. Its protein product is CASSVGNLYGYTF.

CDR3 protein: CASSLGLDSRNSPLHF. DNA of the CDR3: TGTGCCAGCAGCTTAGGCCTAGACAGTCGGAATTCACCCCTCCACTTT. The chain carries TRBV7-2 and TRBJ1-6; D is possibly TRBD1 (5 bases). Trimming took 1 base from V and 7 from J, leaving 14 bases between them. The CDR3 is 16 amino acids. Germline loops: CDR1 SGHTA, CDR2 FQGNSA.

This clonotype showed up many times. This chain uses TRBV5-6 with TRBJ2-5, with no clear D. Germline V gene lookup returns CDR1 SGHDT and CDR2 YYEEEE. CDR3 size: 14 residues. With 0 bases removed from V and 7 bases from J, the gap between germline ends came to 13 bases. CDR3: CASSLVDDRRTQYF. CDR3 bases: TGTGCCAGCAGCTTGGTGGACGACCGGCGGACCCAGTACTTC.

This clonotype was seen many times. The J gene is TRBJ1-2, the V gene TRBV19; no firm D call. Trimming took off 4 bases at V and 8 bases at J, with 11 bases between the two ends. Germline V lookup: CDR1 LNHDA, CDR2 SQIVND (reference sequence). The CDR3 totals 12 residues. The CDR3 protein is CASSSPIWGYTF. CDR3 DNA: TGTGCCAGTAGTAGCCCCATATGGGGCTACACCTTC.

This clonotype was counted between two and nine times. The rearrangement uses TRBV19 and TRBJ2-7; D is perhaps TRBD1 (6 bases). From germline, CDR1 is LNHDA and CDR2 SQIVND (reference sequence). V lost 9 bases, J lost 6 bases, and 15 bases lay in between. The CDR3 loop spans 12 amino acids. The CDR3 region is CASSDRLGEQYF. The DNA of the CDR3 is TGTGCCAGCTCAGACAGGCTGGGCGAGCAGTACTTC. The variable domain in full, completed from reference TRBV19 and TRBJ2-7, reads DGGITQSPKYLFRKEGQNVTLSCEQNLNHDAMYWYRQDPGQGLRLIYYSQIVNDFQKGDIAEGYSVSREKKESFPLTVTSAQKNPTAFYLCASSDRLGEQYFGPGTRLTVT.

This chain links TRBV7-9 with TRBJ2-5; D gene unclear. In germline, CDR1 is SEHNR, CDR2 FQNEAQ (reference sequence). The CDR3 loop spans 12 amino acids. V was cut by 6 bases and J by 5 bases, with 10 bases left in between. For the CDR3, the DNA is TGTGCCAGCAGGTTCGACGGGGAGACCCAGTACTTC. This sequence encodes CASRFDGETQYF.

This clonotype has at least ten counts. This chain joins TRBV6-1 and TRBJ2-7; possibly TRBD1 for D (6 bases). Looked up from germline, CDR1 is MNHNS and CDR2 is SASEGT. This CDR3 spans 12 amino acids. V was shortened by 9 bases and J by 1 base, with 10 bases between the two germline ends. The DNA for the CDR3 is TGTGCCAGTCACGGACAGTCCTACGAGCAGTACTTC. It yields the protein CASHGQSYEQYF.

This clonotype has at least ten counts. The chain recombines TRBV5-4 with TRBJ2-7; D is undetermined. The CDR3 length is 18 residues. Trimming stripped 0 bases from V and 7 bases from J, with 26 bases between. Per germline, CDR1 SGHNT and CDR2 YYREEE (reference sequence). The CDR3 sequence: CASSLGLAHAKFYGEQYF. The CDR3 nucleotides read TGTGCCAGCAGCTTGGGTTTAGCACACGCGAAATTTTATGGGGAGCAGTACTTC.

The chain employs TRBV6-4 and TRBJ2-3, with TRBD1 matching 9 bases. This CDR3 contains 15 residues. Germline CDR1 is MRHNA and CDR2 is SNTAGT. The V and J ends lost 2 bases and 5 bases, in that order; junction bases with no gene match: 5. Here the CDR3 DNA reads TGTGCCAGCAGTGACACAGGGGGCGCGGGAGATACGCAGTATTTT. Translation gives CASSDTGGAGDTQYF.

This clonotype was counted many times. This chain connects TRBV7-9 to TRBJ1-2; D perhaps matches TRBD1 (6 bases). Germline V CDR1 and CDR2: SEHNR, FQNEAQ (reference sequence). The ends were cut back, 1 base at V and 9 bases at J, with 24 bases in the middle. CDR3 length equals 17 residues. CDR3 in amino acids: CASSLERGLRPGVSYTF. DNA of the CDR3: TGTGCCAGCAGCTTAGAGCGGGGGCTCCGACCTGGTGTGAGCTACACCTTC.

This CDR3 reads CASSSGDDFGYTF. CDR3 DNA sequence: TGTGCCAGCAGCTCGGGTGATGATTTTGGCTACACCTTC. This sequence joins TRBV7-2 and TRBJ1-2; D uncertain. Germline CDR1 and CDR2: SGHTA and FQGNSA. This CDR3 has 13 amino acids. V was clipped by 4 bases and J by 7 bases, with 13 bases between them.

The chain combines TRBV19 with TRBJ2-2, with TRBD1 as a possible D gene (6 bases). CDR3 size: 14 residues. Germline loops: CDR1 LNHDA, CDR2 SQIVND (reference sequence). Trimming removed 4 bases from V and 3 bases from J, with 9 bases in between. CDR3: CASSSTGYTGELFF. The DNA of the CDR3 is TGTGCCAGTAGTAGTACAGGGTACACCGGGGAGCTGTTTTTT.

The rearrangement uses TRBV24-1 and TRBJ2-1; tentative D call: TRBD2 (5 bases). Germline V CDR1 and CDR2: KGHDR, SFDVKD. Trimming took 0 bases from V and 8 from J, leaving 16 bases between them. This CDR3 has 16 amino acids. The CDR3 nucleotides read TGTGCCACCAGTGATTTGCCCAGCGGTAGAGCGTATGAGCAGTTCTTC. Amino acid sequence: CATSDLPSGRAYEQFF.

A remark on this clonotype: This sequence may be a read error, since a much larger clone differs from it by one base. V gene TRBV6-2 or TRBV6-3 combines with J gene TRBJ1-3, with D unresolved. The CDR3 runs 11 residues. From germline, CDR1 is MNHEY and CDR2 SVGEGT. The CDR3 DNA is TGTGCCAGCAGTTGCTCGACGGCTCTCAAGTGG. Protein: CASSCSTALKW.

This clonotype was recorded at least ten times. This CDR3 reads CASSLTSGGYEQYF. Written as DNA, the CDR3 is TGTGCCAGCAGCTTAACTAGCGGGGGCTACGAGCAGTACTTC. The chain couples TRBV7-2 to TRBJ2-7; the match to TRBD2 covers 11 bases. Germline values: CDR1 SGHTA, CDR2 FQGNSA. V shed 2 bases and J 3 bases; nucleotides not matched to a gene: 0. The CDR3 spans 14 residues.

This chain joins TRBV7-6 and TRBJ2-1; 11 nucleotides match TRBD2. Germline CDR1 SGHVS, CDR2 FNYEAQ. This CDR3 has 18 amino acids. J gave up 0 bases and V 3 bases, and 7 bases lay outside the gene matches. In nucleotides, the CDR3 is TGTGCCAGCAGCTTCGGACTAGCGGGCCAAACCTCCTACAATGAGCAGTTCTTC. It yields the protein CASSFGLAGQTSYNEQFF. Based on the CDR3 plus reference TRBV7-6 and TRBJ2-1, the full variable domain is GAGVSQSPRYKVTKRGQDVALRCDPISGHVSLYWYRQALGQGPEFLTYFNYEAQQDKSGLPNDRFSAERPEGSISTLTIQRTEQRDSAMYRCASSFGLAGQTSYNEQFFGPGTRLTVL.

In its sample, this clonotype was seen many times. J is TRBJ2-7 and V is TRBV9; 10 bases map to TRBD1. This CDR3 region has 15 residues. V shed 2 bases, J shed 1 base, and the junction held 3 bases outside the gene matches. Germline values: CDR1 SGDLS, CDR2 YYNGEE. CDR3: CASSVGQGISYEQYF. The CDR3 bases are TGTGCCAGCAGCGTGGGACAGGGGATTTCCTACGAGCAGTACTTC. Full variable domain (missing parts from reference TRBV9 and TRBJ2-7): DSGVTQTPKHLITATGQRVTLRCSPRSGDLSVYWYQQSLDQGLQFLIQYYNGEERAKGNILERFSAQQFPDLHSELNLSSLELGDSALYFCASSVGQGISYEQYFGPGTRLTVT.

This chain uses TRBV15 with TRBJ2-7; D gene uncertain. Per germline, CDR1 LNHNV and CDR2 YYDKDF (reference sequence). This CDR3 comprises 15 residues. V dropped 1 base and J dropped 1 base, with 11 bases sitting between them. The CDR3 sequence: CATSRGTTQSYEQYF. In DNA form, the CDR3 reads TGTGCCACCAGCAGAGGCACAACACAGTCCTACGAGCAGTACTTC.

The CDR3 coding sequence is TGTGCCAGCAGACACCCGGGAGCCGGGCTTGCCTATGGCTACACCTTC. It specifies CASRHPGAGLAYGYTF. J is TRBJ1-2 and V is TRBV28, with D unresolved. CDR3 length equals 16 residues. The germline V gene encodes CDR1 MDHEN and CDR2 SYDVKM. Trimming removed 6 bases from V and 4 bases from J, with 21 bases in between.

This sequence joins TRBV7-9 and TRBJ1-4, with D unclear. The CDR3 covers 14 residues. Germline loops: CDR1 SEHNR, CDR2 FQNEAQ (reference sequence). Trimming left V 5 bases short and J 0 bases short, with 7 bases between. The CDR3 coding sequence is TGTGCCAGCAGCCAGACATCAACTAATGAAAAACTGTTTTTT. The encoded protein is CASSQTSTNEKLFF.